This TCR beta chain was identified during a study of OX40 agonist ivuxolimab in advanced cancers. CDR1 is WNHNN and CDR2 is SYGVQD in the germline V gene (reference sequence). The CDR3 loop spans 14 amino acids. V lost 3 bases, J lost 10 bases, and 16 bases lay in between. Sequencing used immunoSEQ multiplex PCR; TCRdb keeps in-frame clones, though not all of them. The sample shows roughly 71,000 clones, around 84% of them seen only once. This material consisted of CD4+ or CD8+ T cells sorted from blood, taken in a trial of the OX40 agonist ivuxolimab. This chain uses TRBV10-1 with TRBJ2-1; D is unclear. The receptor's source is an adult with an advanced solid tumor such as melanoma, head and neck, liver or kidney cancer. The DNA of the CDR3 is TGCGCCAGCAGTGACCACATGAGCGCGAGGGAGCAGTTCTTC. Protein sequence: CASSDHMSAREQFF.